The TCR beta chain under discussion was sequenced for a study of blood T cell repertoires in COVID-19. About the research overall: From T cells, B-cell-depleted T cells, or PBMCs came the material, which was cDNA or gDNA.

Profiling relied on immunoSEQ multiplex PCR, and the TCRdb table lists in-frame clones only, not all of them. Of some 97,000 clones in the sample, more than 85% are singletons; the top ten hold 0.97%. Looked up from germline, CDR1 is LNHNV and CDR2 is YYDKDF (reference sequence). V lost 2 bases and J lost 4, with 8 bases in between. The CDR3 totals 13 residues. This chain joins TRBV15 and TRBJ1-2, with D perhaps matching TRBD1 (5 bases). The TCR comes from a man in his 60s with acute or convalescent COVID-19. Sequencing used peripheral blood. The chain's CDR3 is CATSRQGRYGYTF. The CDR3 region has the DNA TGTGCCACCAGCAGACAGGGCCGCTATGGCTACACCTTC. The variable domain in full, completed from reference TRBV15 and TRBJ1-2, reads DAMVIQNPRYQVTQFGKPVTLSCSQTLNHNVMYWYQQKSSQAPKLLFHYYDKDFNNEADTPDNFQSRRPNTSFCFLDIRSPGLGDTAMYLCATSRQGRYGYTFGSGTRLTVV.